Given below is one T cell receptor (beta chain) in context. The source of the sample is a study of blood T cell repertoires in COVID-19. About the research overall: Researchers got acute and convalescent COVID-19 samples from the United States, Italy and Spain. Sample material is recorded as cDNA or gDNA derived from T cells, B-cell-depleted T cells, or PBMCs.

Per the germline V gene, CDR1 is SGHKS and CDR2 is YYEKEE (reference sequence). Trimming removed 2 bases at V and 0 bases at J, with 11 bases between. The CDR3 spans 15 residues. Produced via immunoSEQ multiplex PCR; TCRdb's table is partial and in-frame only. The table has hundreds of thousands of clones, just under 90% seen once. The sequenced material came from peripheral blood. The source is a woman aged 18 to 35 with acute or convalescent COVID-19. This chain uses TRBV5-5 with TRBJ1-1; D unresolved. The CDR3 here is CASSFHGKMNTEAFF. CDR3 coding DNA: TGTGCCAGCAGCTTTCACGGGAAGATGAACACTGAAGCTTTCTTT.